Each of the 30 T cell receptor beta chains below was sequenced from the same sample in a study of breast tumors, draining lymph nodes, adjacent tissues. TCRdb redid the calling of the multiplex PCR reads with MiXCR, one entry per CDR3 protein. In the table there are roughly 70,000 distinct CDR3 sequences, less than 50% of which are singletons. The sequenced sample consisted of breast tumor tissue. The origin of the receptors is a female donor with breast cancer. Some clones in this sample may be carry-over from other donors' samples.

In this sample, this clonotype turned up many times. For the CDR3, the DNA is TGTGCCACCAGCAGAGATCTCAGGGAAGAGACCCAGTACTTC. Translating it yields CATSRDLREETQYF. The chain has TRBV15 and TRBJ2-5; tentative D call: TRBD1 (5 bases). V gave up 0 bases and J gave up 3 bases, with 8 bases separating them. Germline values: CDR1 LNHNV, CDR2 YYDKDF (reference sequence). The CDR3 contains 14 residues.

This clonotype has a count of ten or more. The chain combines TRBV19 with TRBJ2-3; 8 nucleotides agree with TRBD2. This CDR3 spans 13 amino acids. V was pared by 6 bases and J by 4 bases, with 3 bases of the junction left unmatched. Germline CDR1 reads LNHDA; CDR2 reads SQIVND (reference sequence). The CDR3: CASSRGLADTQYF. CDR3 nucleotides: TGTGCCAGTAGCAGGGGACTAGCAGATACGCAGTATTTT.

This clonotype was observed a few times. V is TRBV5-4 and J is TRBJ2-1, with TRBD2 matching 9 bases. The junction had 5 bases not matched to a gene; V was cut back by 1 base and J by 3 bases. The CDR3 contains 16 residues. Per the germline V gene, CDR1 is SGHNT and CDR2 is YYREEE (reference sequence). Here the CDR3 reads CASSLMLRGGYNEQFF. In DNA form, the CDR3 reads TGTGCCAGCAGCTTGATGTTGCGGGGGGGCTACAATGAGCAGTTCTTC.

This clonotype appeared many times. The V call is TRBV7-2, the J call TRBJ2-7; 8 bases line up with TRBD2. The CDR3 extends over 16 amino acids. Germline loops: CDR1 SGHTA, CDR2 FQGNSA. The V segment lost 1 base and the J segment 3 bases; nucleotides outside the gene matches: 8. The CDR3 loop reads CASSLVRGAPNYEQYF. The CDR3 DNA reads TGTGCCAGCAGCTTAGTGCGGGGGGCTCCAAACTACGAGCAGTACTTC.

This clonotype appeared many times. Here the CDR3 reads CSARHSEKLFF. The CDR3, as DNA: TGCAGTGCTAGACATTCTGAAAAACTGTTTTTT. The V and J genes are TRBV20-1 and TRBJ1-4; D gene unclear. This CDR3 is 11 amino acids long. V lost 2 bases and J lost 7, with 5 bases in between. Germline assignment: CDR1 DFQATT and CDR2 SNEGSKA (reference sequence).

This clonotype was counted ten times or more. One base away lies a much larger clone, so this may be a sequencing read error. The genes are TRBV6-5 and TRBJ2-5; D perhaps matches TRBD2 (5 bases). Germline lookup yields CDR1 MNHEY and CDR2 SVGAGI. The V end lost 5 bases, the J end lost 5 bases, and 12 bases lay between the germline ends. The length of the CDR3 is 13 residues. Here the CDR3 reads CASSLRGWETQYF. In nucleotides, the CDR3 is TGTGCCAGCAGTCTCAGAGGGTGGGAGACCCAGTACTTC.

As concerns this clonotype: This may be a read error, as it is one base from a much larger clone. The chain couples TRBV5-1 to TRBJ2-5, with 12 bases aligning to TRBD2. From germline, CDR1 is SGHRS and CDR2 YFSETQ. The CDR3 is made up of 15 amino acids. The CDR3: CASRKTSGGKEIQYF. CDR3 DNA: TGCGCCAGTAGAAAGACTAGCGGGGGAAAAGAGATCCAGTACTTC.

This clonotype was observed many times. The chain couples TRBV4-2 to TRBJ1-4, with D possibly being TRBD1 (5 bases). V was clipped by 0 bases and J by 8 bases, with 19 bases between them. CDR3 length: 17 amino acids. Germline assignment: CDR1 LGHNA and CDR2 YNFKEQ. This chain's CDR3 is CASSQDVLGARGEKLFF. The CDR3 DNA sequence: TGTGCCAGCAGCCAAGACGTTCTCGGGGCCCGGGGCGAAAAACTGTTTTTT.

V is TRBV11-2 and J is TRBJ2-7; perhaps TRBD1 as D (6 bases). The germline gives CDR1 SGHAT, CDR2 FQNNGV. The germline V and J ends were trimmed by 0 bases and 7 bases, with 10 bases remaining between them. The CDR3 extends over 13 amino acids. CDR3 sequence reads: CASSLDQGTEQYV. Written as DNA, the CDR3 is TGTGCCAGCAGCTTAGATCAAGGGACAGAGCAGTACGTC.

This clonotype appeared many times. This chain joins TRBV2 and TRBJ2-3; D not resolved. The CDR3 sequence is 12 residues long. Germline-derived CDR1 and CDR2 are SNHLY and FYNNEI. V lost 7 bases, J lost 6 bases, and 11 bases lay in between. The CDR3 region has the DNA TGTGCCAGCACCGCGCGTTTGGATACGCAGTATTTT. The encoded protein is CASTARLDTQYF.

The chain carries TRBV5-1 and TRBJ2-2, with a weak D call TRBD2 (6 bases). This CDR3 has 14 amino acids. The germline CDR1 and CDR2 sequences are SGHRS and YFSETQ. The CDR3 spells CASGLEANTGELFF. Written as DNA, the CDR3 is TGCGCTAGCGGCTTGGAGGCGAACACCGGGGAGCTGTTTTTT. Full variable domain (missing parts from reference TRBV5-1 and TRBJ2-2): KAGVTQTPRYLIKTRGQQVTLSCSPISGHRSVSWYQQTPGQGLQFLFEYFSETQRNKGNFPGRFSGRQFSNSRSEMNVSTLELGDSALYLCASGLEANTGELFFGEGSRLTVL.

The table lists this clonotype with many counts. The J gene is TRBJ2-1, the V gene TRBV2, with 8 positions matching TRBD1. Germline-derived CDR1 and CDR2 are SNHLY and FYNNEI. Losses at the gene ends were 4 bases for V and 7 bases for J; bases not matched to a gene: 9. CDR3 length: 15 residues. The chain's CDR3 is CASSAGQGARNEQFF. The DNA of the CDR3 is TGTGCCAGCAGTGCGGGGCAGGGGGCGAGGAATGAGCAGTTCTTC. The whole variable domain, remainder taken from reference TRBV2 and TRBJ2-1, is EPEVTQTPSHQVTQMGQEVILRCVPISNHLYFYWYRQILGQKVEFLVSFYNNEISEKSEIFDDQFSVERPDGSNFTLKIRSTKLEDSAMYFCASSAGQGARNEQFFGPGTRLTVL.

As for this clonotype: Because the CDR3 is missing its conserved closing phenylalanine or tryptophan, this is likely a read error. The DNA is omitted, as the CDR3 cannot be located on it reliably, and the CDR3 follows TCRdb's listing. The CDR3 loop is CASSPSHA. This chain connects TRBV18 to TRBJ1-6. Germline assignment: CDR1 KGHSH and CDR2 LQKENI. The CDR3 is 8 residues long, counting both termini.

This clonotype has at least ten counts. J is TRBJ2-3 and V is TRBV7-9; a possible D gene is TRBD2 (6 bases). The CDR3 extends over 17 amino acids. CDR1 is SEHNR, CDR2 FQNEAQ, per germline (reference sequence). Trimming stripped 5 bases from V and 0 bases from J, with 18 bases between. Written as DNA, the CDR3 is TGTGCCAGCAGCCACCAAAAAGGGACTTATAGCACAGATACGCAGTATTTT. It specifies CASSHQKGTYSTDTQYF.

The rearrangement links TRBV12-5 to TRBJ2-3, with 13 positions matching TRBD2. The CDR3 has 18 amino acids. The ends lost 6 bases at V and 5 bases at J; junction bases unmatched: 14. The V gene's germline CDR1 is LGHNT and CDR2 FRNRAP. CDR3 sequence reads: CASGHRGTGTSGKDTQYF. In DNA form, the CDR3 reads TGTGCTAGTGGCCATCGTGGGACAGGGACTAGCGGGAAAGATACGCAGTATTTT.

The rearrangement joins TRBV19 to TRBJ1-2; 7 bases are a match to TRBD1. The V segment lost 4 bases and the J segment 3 bases; nucleotides outside the gene matches: 8. Per the germline V gene, CDR1 is LNHDA and CDR2 is SQIVND (reference sequence). The CDR3 totals 15 residues. This CDR3 is CASSKLDRWDYGYTF. CDR3 sequence (DNA): TGTGCCAGTAGTAAGTTGGACAGGTGGGACTATGGCTACACCTTC.

This clonotype has a count of ten or more. V usage is TRBV30 and J usage is TRBJ1-3, with D uncertain. This CDR3 has 12 residues. The germline gives CDR1 GTSNPN, CDR2 SVGIG (reference sequence). V dropped 1 base and J dropped 3 bases, with 4 bases sitting between them. CDR3 nucleotides: TGTGCCTGGAGTGCGTTTGGAAACACCATATATTTT. It translates to CAWSAFGNTIYF.

Sample share makes this clonotype medium-sized. The V call is TRBV11-2, the J call TRBJ2-1; D gene unclear. The CDR3 totals 13 residues. The germline V and J ends were trimmed by 0 bases and 3 bases, with 3 bases remaining between them. The V gene's germline CDR1 is SGHAT and CDR2 FQNNGV. Written as DNA, the CDR3 is TGTGCCAGCAGCTTAGAGTACTACAATGAGCAGTTCTTC. This codes for CASSLEYYNEQFF.

Note on this clonotype: Without the conserved terminal phenylalanine or tryptophan, this CDR3 likely stems from a read error. No DNA is shown, since the ends of the CDR3 on it are uncertain; the CDR3 is the one TCRdb lists. Here the CDR3 reads CASSSWLMAHYY. The chain carries TRBV7-3 and TRBJ2-5. The CDR3 is 12 amino acids long, termini counted. Germline CDR1 is SGHTA and CDR2 is FQGTGA.

The chain joins TRBV14 to TRBJ1-5, with 8 bases matching TRBD1. CDR3 length equals 17 residues. The junction had 10 bases not matched to a gene; V was cut back by 4 bases and J by 2 bases. Germline values: CDR1 SGHDN, CDR2 FVKESK. The DNA of the CDR3 is TGTGCCAGCAGCCGCGGACAGGGAGGGGGTGGCAATCAGCCCCAGCATTTT. Its protein is CASSRGQGGGGNQPQHF.

The chain uses TRBV20-1 and TRBJ2-1; 7 bases are a match to TRBD2. The V and J ends lost 5 bases and 3 bases, in that order; junction bases with no gene match: 10. CDR1 is DFQATT and CDR2 is SNEGSKA in the germline V gene (reference sequence). CDR3 length: 15 residues. The CDR3 loop is CSAGGGGAGYNEQFF. CDR3 DNA sequence: TGCAGTGCTGGGGGGGGTGGAGCTGGCTACAATGAGCAGTTCTTC.

This clonotype is medium-sized (0.01 to 0.1%) by share. The chain uses TRBV12-3 or TRBV12-4 and TRBJ2-1, with no clear D. Between the trimmed V and J ends, which lost 6 bases and 0 bases, there was a span of 12 bases. This CDR3 contains 15 residues. The CDR3 is CASSPTPISYNEQFF. In DNA, the CDR3 is TGTGCCAGCAGCCCGACACCTATCTCCTACAATGAGCAGTTCTTC.

The table lists this clonotype with a count of one. V gene TRBV5-1 combines with J gene TRBJ2-3, with 10 bases identical to TRBD1. The CDR3 is 14 amino acids. The ends lost 4 bases at V and 4 bases at J; junction bases unmatched: 3. Germline CDR1 and CDR2: SGHRS and YFSETQ. CDR3 loop: CASSGGQGSDTQYF. The CDR3 DNA reads TGCGCCAGCAGCGGGGGACAGGGGTCAGATACGCAGTATTTT.

This clonotype was observed at least ten times. The J gene is TRBJ2-3, the V gene TRBV12-3 or TRBV12-4; a possible D gene is TRBD2 (5 bases). V shed 3 bases and J shed 10 bases, with 11 bases lying between them. The CDR3 is 12 amino acids. The CDR3 spells CASSFSGLAQYF. As DNA, the CDR3 is TGTGCCAGCAGTTTCTCGGGATTAGCGCAGTATTTT.

Regarding this clonotype: The junction and the germline gene differ at one end; a read error may be behind it. V gene TRBV9 combines with J gene TRBJ1-6, with 8 bases that match TRBD1. Germline CDR1 SGDLS, CDR2 YYNGEE. The CDR3 length is 15 residues. The CDR3 reads CASSEGTGNNSPPHF. DNA of the CDR3: TGTGCCAGCAGCGAGGGGACAGGCAATAATTCACCCCCCCACTTT.

Points on this clonotype: A read error is likely, as this CDR3 ends without the conserved phenylalanine or tryptophan. It is unclear where the CDR3 begins or ends on the DNA, so no DNA is shown, and the CDR3 is as TCRdb lists it. The J gene is TRBJ2-7, the V gene TRBV6-2 or TRBV6-3; the DNA was not used to check the table's D call, TRBD2. The germline CDR1 and CDR2 sequences are MNHEY and SVGEGT. The CDR3 is made up of 14 amino acids, end residues included. The CDR3 loop reads CASSQRASSYEQCS.

With respect to this clonotype: A much larger clone is a single base away; this may be a read error. This chain uses TRBV11-3 with TRBJ2-3, with 7 bases matching TRBD2. J lost 8 bases, V lost 4 bases, and 21 bases had no gene match. CDR1 and CDR2 from the germline V gene are SGHNT and YENEEA. The CDR3 is 18 amino acids. The CDR3, as DNA: TGTGCCAGCAGCTCTGTAGTGTTAGCTTGGGAGGGTGATGCTACGCAGTATTTT. This gives the protein CASSSVVLAWEGDATQYF.

Remarks on this clonotype: Germline and junction disagree at one end, which may indicate a read error. The rearrangement joins TRBV20-1 to TRBJ2-1; weak D call: TRBD2 (5 bases). The V gene's germline CDR1 is DFQATT and CDR2 SNEGSKA (reference sequence). The CDR3 totals 12 residues. For the CDR3, the DNA is TGCCGTGCTAACGGAGACTACAGTGAGCAGTTCTTC. It translates to CRANGDYSEQFF.

This clonotype has at least ten counts. The CDR3 DNA is TGTGCCAGCAGTCCACCAGGGGGGATCACAGATACGCAGTATTTT. Its protein is CASSPPGGITDTQYF. The chain employs TRBV6-2 or TRBV6-3 and TRBJ2-3, with D perhaps matching TRBD1 (7 bases). V was trimmed by 5 bases and J by 2 bases, leaving 14 bases between them. Germline V CDR1 and CDR2: MNHEY, SVGEGT. This CDR3 has 15 amino acids.

This clonotype has a handful of counts. Since a much larger clone is just one base distant, this may be a read error. The CDR3 carries no conserved terminal phenylalanine or tryptophan, so it likely arises from a read error. The chain carries TRBV6-5 and TRBJ1-6; D is undetermined. Germline CDR1 and CDR2: MNHEY and SVGAGI. Between the trimmed V and J ends, which lost 6 bases and 5 bases, there was a span of 11 bases. The CDR3 has 14 residues. The CDR3 DNA sequence: TGTGCCAGCAGGTCAACAGACCATAATTCACCCCTCCACCTT. Protein product: CASRSTDHNSPLHL.